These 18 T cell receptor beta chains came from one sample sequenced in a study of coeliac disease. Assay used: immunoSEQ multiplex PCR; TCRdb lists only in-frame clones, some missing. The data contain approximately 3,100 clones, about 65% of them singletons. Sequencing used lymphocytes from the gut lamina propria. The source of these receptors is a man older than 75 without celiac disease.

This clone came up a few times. As DNA, the CDR3 is TGTGCCAGCAGGCAGGGACAGGGATTTGGCTACACCTTC. Translating gives CASRQGQGFGYTF. The chain couples TRBV6-5 to TRBJ1-2; TRBD1 agrees at 9 bases. Germline CDR1 MNHEY, CDR2 SVGAGI. The V segment lost 6 bases and the J segment 7 bases; nucleotides outside the gene matches: 6. The CDR3 totals 13 residues.

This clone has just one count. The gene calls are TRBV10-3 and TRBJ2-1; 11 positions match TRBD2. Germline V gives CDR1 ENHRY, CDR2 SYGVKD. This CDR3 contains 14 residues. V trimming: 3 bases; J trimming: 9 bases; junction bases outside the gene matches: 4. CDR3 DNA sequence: TGTGCCATCAGTGATCCCGGGACTAGCGGTGAGCAGTTCTTC. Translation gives CAISDPGTSGEQFF.

The CDR3 protein is CASSSSGQPLGETQYF. The CDR3 region has the DNA TGTGCCAGCAGCTCTTCGGGACAGCCTCTGGGGGAGACCCAGTACTTC. This rearrangement joins TRBV11-2 to TRBJ2-5; 7 bases align to TRBD1. This CDR3 has 16 residues. V gave up 4 bases and J gave up 5 bases; unmatched junction bases: 13. Germline lookup yields CDR1 SGHAT and CDR2 FQNNGV.

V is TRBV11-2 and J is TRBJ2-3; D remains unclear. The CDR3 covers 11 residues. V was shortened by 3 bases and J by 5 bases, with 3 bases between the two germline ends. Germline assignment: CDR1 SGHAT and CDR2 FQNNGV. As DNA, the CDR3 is TGTGCCAGCAGCTTGAGAGATACGCAGTATTTT. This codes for CASSLRDTQYF.

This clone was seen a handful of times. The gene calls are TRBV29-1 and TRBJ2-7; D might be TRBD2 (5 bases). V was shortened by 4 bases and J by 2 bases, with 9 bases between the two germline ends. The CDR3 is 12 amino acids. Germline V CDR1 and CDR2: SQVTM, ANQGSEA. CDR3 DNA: TGCAGCGTTGCCGAGGGAGCCTACGAGCAGTACTTC. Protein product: CSVAEGAYEQYF.

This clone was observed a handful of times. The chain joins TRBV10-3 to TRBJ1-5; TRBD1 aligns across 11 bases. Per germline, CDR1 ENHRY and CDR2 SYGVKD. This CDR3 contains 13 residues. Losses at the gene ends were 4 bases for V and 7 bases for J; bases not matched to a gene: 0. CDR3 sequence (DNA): TGTGCCATCAGTGGGACAGGGGGCCAGCCCCAGCATTTT. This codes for CAISGTGGQPQHF.

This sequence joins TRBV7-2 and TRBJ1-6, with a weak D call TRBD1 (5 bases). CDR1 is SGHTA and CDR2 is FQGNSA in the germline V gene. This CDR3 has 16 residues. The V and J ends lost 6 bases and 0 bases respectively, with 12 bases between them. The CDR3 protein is CASRPTASSYNSPLHF. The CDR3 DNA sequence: TGTGCCAGCAGGCCGACAGCGAGCTCCTATAATTCACCCCTCCACTTT.

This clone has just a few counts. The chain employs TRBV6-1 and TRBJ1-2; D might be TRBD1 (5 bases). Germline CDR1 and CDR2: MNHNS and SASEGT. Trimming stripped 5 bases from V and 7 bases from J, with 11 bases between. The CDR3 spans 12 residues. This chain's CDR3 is CASSLSGFGYTF. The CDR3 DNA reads TGTGCCAGCAGTTTATCAGGGTTTGGCTACACCTTC.

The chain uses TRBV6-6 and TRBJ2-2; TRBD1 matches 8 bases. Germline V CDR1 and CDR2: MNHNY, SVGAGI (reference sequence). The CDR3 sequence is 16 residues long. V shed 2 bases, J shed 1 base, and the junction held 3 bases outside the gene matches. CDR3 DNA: TGTGCCAGCAGTTACCCTGGGACAGGGAACACCGGGGAGCTGTTTTTT. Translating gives CASSYPGTGNTGELFF.

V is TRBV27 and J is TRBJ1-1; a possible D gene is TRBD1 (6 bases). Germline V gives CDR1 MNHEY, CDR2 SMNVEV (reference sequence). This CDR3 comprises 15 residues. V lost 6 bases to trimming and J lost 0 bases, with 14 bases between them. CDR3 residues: CASRGGAFLNTEAFF. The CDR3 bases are TGTGCCAGCAGGGGGGGGGCTTTTCTGAACACTGAAGCTTTCTTT.

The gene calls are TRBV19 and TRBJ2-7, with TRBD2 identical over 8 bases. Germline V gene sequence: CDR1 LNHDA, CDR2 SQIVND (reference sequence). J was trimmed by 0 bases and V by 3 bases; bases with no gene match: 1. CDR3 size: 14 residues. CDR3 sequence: CASSISGNSYEQYF. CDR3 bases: TGTGCCAGTAGTATTAGCGGGAACTCCTACGAGCAGTACTTC.

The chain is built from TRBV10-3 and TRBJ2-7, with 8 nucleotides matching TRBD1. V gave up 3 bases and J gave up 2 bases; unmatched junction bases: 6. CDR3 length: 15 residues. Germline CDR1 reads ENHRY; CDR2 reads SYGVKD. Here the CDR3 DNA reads TGTGCCATCAGTGAAGAGACAGGGGCCACCTACGAGCAGTACTTC. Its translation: CAISEETGATYEQYF.

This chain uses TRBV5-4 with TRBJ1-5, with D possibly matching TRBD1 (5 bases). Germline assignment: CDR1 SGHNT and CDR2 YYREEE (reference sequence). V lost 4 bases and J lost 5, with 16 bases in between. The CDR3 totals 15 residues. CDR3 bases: TGTGCCAGCAGCGCGGGGGGAGGCGGGGATCAGCCCCAGCATTTT. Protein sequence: CASSAGGGGDQPQHF.

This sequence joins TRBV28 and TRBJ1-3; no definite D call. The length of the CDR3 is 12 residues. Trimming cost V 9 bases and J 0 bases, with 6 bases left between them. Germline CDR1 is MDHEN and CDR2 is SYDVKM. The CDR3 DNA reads TGTGCCAGTAGAAGCTCTGGAAACACCATATATTTT. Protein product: CASRSSGNTIYF.

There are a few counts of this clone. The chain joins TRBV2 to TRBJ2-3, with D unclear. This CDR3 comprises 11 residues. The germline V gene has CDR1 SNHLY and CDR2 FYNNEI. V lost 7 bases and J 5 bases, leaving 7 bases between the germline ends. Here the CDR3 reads CASILGDTQYF. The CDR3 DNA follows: TGTGCCAGCATACTTGGAGATACGCAGTATTTT.

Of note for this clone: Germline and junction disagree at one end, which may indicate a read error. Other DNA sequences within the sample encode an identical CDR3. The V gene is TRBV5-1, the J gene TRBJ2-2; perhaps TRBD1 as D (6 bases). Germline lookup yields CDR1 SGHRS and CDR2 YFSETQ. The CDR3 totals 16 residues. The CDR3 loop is CASSLYRTENTGELFF. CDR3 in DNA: TGTGCCAGCAGCTTGTACCGGACAGAGAACACCGGGGAGCTGTTTTTT.

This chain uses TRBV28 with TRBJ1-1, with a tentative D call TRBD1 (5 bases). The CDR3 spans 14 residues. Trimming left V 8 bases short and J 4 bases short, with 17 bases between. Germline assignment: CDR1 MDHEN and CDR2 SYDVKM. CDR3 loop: CASQLGLGGTEAFF. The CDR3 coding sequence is TGTGCCAGCCAATTGGGGCTCGGGGGCACTGAAGCTTTCTTT.

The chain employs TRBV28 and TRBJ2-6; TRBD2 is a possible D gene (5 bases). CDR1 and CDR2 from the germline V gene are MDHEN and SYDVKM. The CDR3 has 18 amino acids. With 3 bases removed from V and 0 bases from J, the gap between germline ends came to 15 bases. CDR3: CASSFISFEGSGANVLTF. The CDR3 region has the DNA TGTGCCAGCAGTTTCATATCCTTCGAGGGCTCTGGGGCCAACGTCCTGACTTTC.